The present TCR beta chain was sequenced within a study of T cell clones after liver transplantation. Across the study: TCRbeta sequencing after a pre-transplant mixed lymphocyte reaction identified graft-donor-reactive clones, later tracked in post-transplant blood. Standard immunosuppression, with no induction, continued until 12-24 months after transplant. Study-wide results and caveats: Rather than being deleted, graft donor-reactive T cells may have moved into the graft.

The germline V and J ends were trimmed by 5 bases and 0 bases, with 11 bases remaining between them. Germline loops: CDR1 LNHDA, CDR2 SQIVND (reference sequence). This CDR3 comprises 15 residues. Libraries were prepared by immunoSEQ multiplex PCR; TCRdb keeps only in-frame clonotypes and omits some of them. The sample lists over 70,000 clones, under 90% seen once, with about 0.79% in the top ten. A few counts support this clone. Its antigen is as yet unknown. Distinct nucleotide sequences in the sample also encode this CDR3. The TCR comes from a human patient who received a liver transplant. The graft donor may have contributed some T cells. V usage is TRBV19 and J usage is TRBJ1-3, with D perhaps TRBD1 (5 bases). This specimen was CD4+ T cells from blood, taken 12 months after liver transplant. CDR3 nucleotides: TGTGCCAGTAGTTGGCAGGGCGACTCTGGAAACACCATATATTTT. It is translated as CASSWQGDSGNTIYF. Complete variable domain (other parts from reference TRBV19 and TRBJ1-3): DGGITQSPKYLFRKEGQNVTLSCEQNLNHDAMYWYRQDPGQGLRLIYYSQIVNDFQKGDIAEGYSVSREKKESFPLTVTSAQKNPTAFYLCASSWQGDSGNTIYFGEGSWLTVV.